These 21 T cell receptor beta chains share one sample of origin, sequenced in a study of Ad26.COV2.S vaccination and SARS-CoV-2 variants. Treatment of the sample: 15 to 20 received Ad26.COV2.S at low or high dose, single or two shots; 5 received placebo; per-sample allocation not given. Collection of samples fell on day 63 after the first vaccine or placebo injection. Libraries were prepared by immunoSEQ multiplex PCR; TCRdb keeps only in-frame clonotypes and omits some of them. The table has about 500,000 clones, 80% to 90% seen once. The material was peripheral blood, obtained in a trial of Ad26.COV2.S vaccine versus placebo. These receptors all come from a person between 18 and 60 years old who received the Ad26.COV2.S COVID-19 vaccine or a placebo.

The chain carries TRBV19 and TRBJ1-2; TRBD1 matches at 11 bases. The CDR3 totals 16 residues. Trimming at V came to 5 bases and at J to 1 base, leaving 6 bases not matched to a gene. Germline V gene data show CDR1 as LNHDA and CDR2 as SQIVND (reference sequence). DNA for the CDR3: TGTGCCAGTAGTGATGGACAGGGGGCGCGTAACTATGGCTACACCTTC. Its translation: CASSDGQGARNYGYTF.

The chain employs TRBV6-2 or TRBV6-3 and TRBJ1-2; D is uncertain. Germline CDR1 reads MNHEY; CDR2 reads SVGEGT. The V gene lost 4 bases and the J gene lost 4 bases, with 13 bases spanning the gap. The CDR3 totals 14 residues. The CDR3 sequence: CASSLTPRSYGYTF. CDR3 in DNA: TGTGCCAGCAGTTTGACACCCCGATCCTATGGCTACACCTTC.

The chain combines TRBV15 with TRBJ2-7; 13 bases line up with TRBD2. The CDR3 runs 15 residues. Germline values: CDR1 LNHNV, CDR2 YYDKDF (reference sequence). J lost 2 bases, V lost 5 bases, and 3 bases had no gene match. CDR3 amino acids: CATSRTSGGTYEQYF. The CDR3 nucleotides read TGTGCCACCAGCCGGACTAGCGGGGGAACCTACGAGCAGTACTTC.

The chain has TRBV6-5 and TRBJ1-2; 10 bases agree with TRBD1. The germline V gene has CDR1 MNHEY and CDR2 SVGAGI. Trimming removed 7 bases from V and 3 bases from J; junction bases left unmatched: 8. The CDR3 extends over 15 amino acids. CDR3 amino acids: CASTTRTGGDYGYTF. CDR3 DNA sequence: TGTGCCAGCACCACAAGGACAGGGGGTGACTATGGCTACACCTTC.

This clone has just one count. The gene calls are TRBV2 and TRBJ2-5, with D perhaps matching TRBD1 (6 bases). The V end lost 6 bases, the J end lost 5 bases, and 19 bases lay between the germline ends. Per the germline V gene, CDR1 is SNHLY and CDR2 is FYNNEI. The CDR3 contains 15 residues. CDR3 region: CASSHHPGQGETQYF. In DNA form, the CDR3 reads TGTGCCAGCAGCCACCACCCAGGTCAGGGGGAGACCCAGTACTTC.

The chain joins TRBV19 to TRBJ2-3; 7 nucleotides agree with TRBD1. Germline V lookup: CDR1 LNHDA, CDR2 SQIVND (reference sequence). Trimming cost V 4 bases and J 3 bases; bases outside gene matches: 13. The CDR3 has 17 amino acids. CDR3 DNA sequence: TGTGCCAGTAGTAGAGGACAGGTCAGGGGAAGAACAGATACGCAGTATTTT. This translates into CASSRGQVRGRTDTQYF.

This clone has only a few counts. V and J are TRBV10-3 and TRBJ2-7, with 7 bases matching TRBD2. Germline V gene lookup returns CDR1 ENHRY and CDR2 SYGVKD. J lost 6 bases, V lost 4 bases, and 6 bases had no gene match. The CDR3 loop spans 13 amino acids. The CDR3 DNA follows: TGTGCCATCAGTGCCGGGACTATGAGCGAGCAGTACTTC. Translating gives CAISAGTMSEQYF.

The V gene is TRBV6-5, the J gene TRBJ1-5, with a weak D call TRBD1 (5 bases). Germline-derived CDR1 and CDR2 are MNHEY and SVGAGI. The CDR3 spans 13 residues. The V end lost 7 bases, the J end lost 5 bases, and 12 bases lay between the germline ends. The CDR3 coding sequence is TGTGCCAGCACCGGGGGGTGGGATCAGCCCCAGCATTTT. Encoded protein: CASTGGWDQPQHF.

Only one count was recorded for this clone. The chain is built from TRBV27 and TRBJ1-6, with D tentatively TRBD1 (5 bases). Germline lookup yields CDR1 MNHEY and CDR2 SMNVEV (reference sequence). The CDR3 extends over 14 amino acids. V was trimmed by 1 base and J by 6 bases, leaving 7 bases between them. The CDR3 nucleotides read TGTGCCAGCAGTTTATGGGGACTTAATTCACCCCTCCACTTT. Translated, it gives CASSLWGLNSPLHF.

V is TRBV13 and J is TRBJ2-7, with 12 bases that match TRBD1. This CDR3 spans 14 amino acids. In germline, CDR1 is PRHDT, CDR2 FYEKMQ (reference sequence). Trimming at V came to 5 bases and at J to 6 bases, leaving 5 bases not matched to a gene. The CDR3 sequence is CASSRGTGGFEQYF. Here the CDR3 DNA reads TGTGCCAGCAGCCGAGGGACAGGGGGCTTCGAGCAGTACTTC.

The chain carries TRBV7-2 and TRBJ2-3, with D tentatively TRBD1 (8 bases). Germline CDR1 and CDR2: SGHTA and FQGNSA. The CDR3 runs 15 residues. Trimming stripped 7 bases from V and 5 bases from J, with 19 bases between. The chain's CDR3 is CASTKRGQVIDTQYF. The CDR3 DNA reads TGTGCCAGCACCAAGCGGGGACAGGTAATAGATACGCAGTATTTT.

V is TRBV7-9 and J is TRBJ2-7; the D gene is possibly TRBD1 (6 bases). The germline V gene encodes CDR1 SEHNR and CDR2 FQNEAQ (reference sequence). V lost 4 bases and J 1 base, leaving 17 bases between the germline ends. The CDR3 is 16 amino acids. CDR3 region: CASSSSSGQRSYEQYF. CDR3 nucleotide sequence: TGTGCCAGCAGCTCCAGCTCCGGACAGAGATCCTACGAGCAGTACTTC.

This chain joins TRBV7-2 and TRBJ2-5, with a weak D call TRBD2 (6 bases). V lost 8 bases and J lost 5, with 18 bases in between. Germline lookup yields CDR1 SGHTA and CDR2 FQGNSA. This CDR3 is built from 14 residues. CDR3 in amino acids: CASQVAGRMETQYF. The CDR3 bases are TGTGCCAGCCAGGTGGCGGGACGGATGGAGACCCAGTACTTC. The variable domain in full, with the rest retrieved from reference TRBV7-2 and TRBJ2-5, is GAGVSQSPSNKVTEKGKDVELRCDPISGHTALYWYRQSLGQGLEFLIYFQGNSAPDKSGLPSDRFSAERTGGSVSTLTIQRTQQEDSAVYLCASQVAGRMETQYFGPGTRLLVL.

The V and J genes are TRBV6-1 and TRBJ2-7; a possible D gene is TRBD1 (5 bases). Germline V gene lookup returns CDR1 MNHNS and CDR2 SASEGT. This CDR3 has 13 amino acids. V was pared by 1 base and J by 1 base, with 5 bases between. The chain's CDR3 is CASSEGTSYEQYF. CDR3 nucleotide sequence: TGTGCCAGCAGTGAAGGGACATCCTACGAGCAGTACTTC.

The rearrangement joins TRBV18 to TRBJ2-5; either TRBD1 or TRBD2 may supply D (5 bases each). The germline V gene has CDR1 KGHSH and CDR2 LQKENI. The CDR3 spans 15 residues. Trimming cost V 1 base and J 5 bases, with 14 bases left between them. CDR3: CASSPRKGPTETQYF. The DNA for the CDR3 is TGTGCCAGCTCACCACGTAAGGGACCTACGGAGACCCAGTACTTC.

The chain couples TRBV5-4 to TRBJ1-4, with 7 bases fitting TRBD1. CDR3 size: 16 residues. V gave up 3 bases and J gave up 5 bases; unmatched junction bases: 10. Per the germline V gene, CDR1 is SGHNT and CDR2 is YYREEE (reference sequence). In DNA form, the CDR3 reads TGTGCCAGCAGCTCACAGGGGCGGTTAACGAATGAAAAACTGTTTTTT. Protein sequence: CASSSQGRLTNEKLFF.

The V gene is TRBV28, the J gene TRBJ1-5, with TRBD1 matching over 10 bases. J was trimmed by 10 bases and V by 7 bases; bases with no gene match: 13. This CDR3 has 15 amino acids. In germline, CDR1 is MDHEN, CDR2 SYDVKM. The DNA for the CDR3 is TGTGCCAGCAACTTCCCCGGGACAGGGGCCCCCCCCCAGCATTTT. Protein: CASNFPGTGAPPQHF.

The gene calls are TRBV6-5 and TRBJ1-2; D uncertain. Germline V gives CDR1 MNHEY, CDR2 SVGAGI. V was clipped by 7 bases and J by 6 bases, with 18 bases between them. The CDR3 is 14 residues long. CDR3 bases: TGTGCCAGCACCCCAGATGTCCCTTCGCATGGCTACACCTTC. Protein product: CASTPDVPSHGYTF.

The V and J genes are TRBV6-4 and TRBJ2-7; no definite D call. The germline gives CDR1 MRHNA, CDR2 SNTAGT. This CDR3 has 15 residues. V was pared by 8 bases and J by 0 bases, with 17 bases between. The CDR3, as DNA: TGTGCCAGCGCAAAGATACAGCTTAGCTCCTACGAGCAGTACTTC. Protein: CASAKIQLSSYEQYF.

V gene TRBV3-1 (or the pseudogene TRBV3-2) combines with J gene TRBJ1-1; unclear D gene. Germline values: CDR1 LGHDT, CDR2 YNNKEL (reference sequence). The CDR3 length is 14 residues. Trimming cost V 0 bases and J 0 bases, with 5 bases left between them. CDR3 coding DNA: TGTGCCAGCAGCCAAGATAGACTGAACACTGAAGCTTTCTTT. Its translation: CASSQDRLNTEAFF.

The gene calls are TRBV14 and TRBJ2-3; tentatively, D is TRBD2 (6 bases). The CDR3 is made up of 14 amino acids. CDR1 and CDR2 from the germline V gene are SGHDN and FVKESK. Deletions cut 2 bases from V and 3 bases from J, with 9 bases between. The CDR3 nucleotides are TGTGCCAGCAGCCAAATCCGGGGGACAGATACGCAGTATTTT. It codes for CASSQIRGTDTQYF. Based on the CDR3 plus reference TRBV14 and TRBJ2-3, the full variable domain is EAGVTQFPSHSVIEKGQTVTLRCDPISGHDNLYWYRRVMGKEIKFLLHFVKESKQDESGMPNNRFLAERTGGTYSTLKVQPAELEDSGVYFCASSQIRGTDTQYFGPGTRLTVL.